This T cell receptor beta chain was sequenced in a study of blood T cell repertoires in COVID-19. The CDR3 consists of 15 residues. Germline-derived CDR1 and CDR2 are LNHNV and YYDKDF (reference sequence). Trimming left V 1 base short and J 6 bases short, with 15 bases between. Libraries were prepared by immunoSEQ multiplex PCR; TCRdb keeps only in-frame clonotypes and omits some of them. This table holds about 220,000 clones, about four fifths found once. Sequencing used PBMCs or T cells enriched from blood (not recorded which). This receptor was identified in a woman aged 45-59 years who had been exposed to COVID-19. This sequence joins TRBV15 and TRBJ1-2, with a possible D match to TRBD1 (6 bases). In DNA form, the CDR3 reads TGTGCCACCAGCAGAGGCCCTGGGGGGGGCGATGGCTACACCTTC. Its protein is CATSRGPGGGDGYTF.